Reported below is one T cell receptor (beta chain). The germline V gene has CDR1 SGHKS and CDR2 YYEKEE (reference sequence). V shed 4 bases and J 9 bases; nucleotides not matched to a gene: 14. This CDR3 contains 16 residues. These data are taken from a study of regulatory T cells in long-lasting Graves disease. The time point is: newly diagnosed GD, antithyroid drugs for less than 3 months. The authors made the TCR library using RNA they extracted from PBMCs. The patients included were those that came from an endocrinology department in Xi'an, China. CDR3-region Arm-PCR and iRepertoire HTBI primers produced the TCR beta libraries. TCRdb fed the multiplex PCR reads into MiXCR, producing one record per CDR3 protein. Of 440,000 or so distinct CDR3 sequences listed, over 15% are singletons. The data were also submitted as part of a second study, on T cells in Graves' hyperthyroidism and ophthalmopathy. According to that study: The HTBI primer set served for first-round RT-PCR of the TCR CDR3.

This sequence joins TRBV5-5 and TRBJ2-1, with 9 positions matching TRBD2. This specimen consisted of peripheral blood mononuclear cells (PBMCs), obtained at new diagnosis, from a patient treated with antithyroid drugs. This sequence originates from a woman in her twenties or thirties with Graves disease. The CDR3 nucleotides are TGTGCCAGCAGCCTCATTCCAGCGGGAGGATCCGGTGAGCAGTTCTTC. Protein product: CASSLIPAGGSGEQFF.